Sequencing of this T cell receptor (beta chain) was carried out in a study of Graves' ophthalmopathy and Graves' hyperthyroidism. Study-wide results and limits: Ophthalmopathy and stable hyperthyroidism were discriminated by a 13-signature model, with roughly 90% sensitivity and around 77% specificity. The model's ophthalmopathy progression predictions had approximately 65% sensitivity and 72.22% specificity.

Uncontrolled infections, pregnancy, lactation or other autoimmune diseases led to patient exclusion. Clinical symptoms, serum thyroxine, TRAb, thyroid ultrasound and orbital computed tomography formed the basis of diagnosis. This clonotype was found a few times. Its matching antigen is unknown. The CDR3 sequence is 14 residues long. In germline, CDR1 is SEHNR, CDR2 FQNEAQ (reference sequence). Trimming at V came to 5 bases and at J to 6 bases, leaving 7 bases not matched to a gene. Scientists amplified the TCR beta CDR3 regions from RNA transcripts. An initial RT-PCR round employing HTBI primers preceded a second-round multiplex PCR. TCRdb reprocessed the multiplex PCR reads with MiXCR, giving one entry per CDR3 protein. Of under 800,000 distinct CDR3 sequences listed, 22% were seen once; the top ten hold more than 5.5%.

The sequenced sample was peripheral blood. The source of this sequence is a woman younger than 30 with stable Graves' hyperthyroidism. Some clones in this sample may be carry-over from other donors' samples. The chain has TRBV7-9 and TRBJ1-1; 9 bases line up with TRBD1. The CDR3 here is CASSGYTGGPEAFF. CDR3 sequence (DNA): TGTGCCAGCAGCGGTTACACAGGGGGCCCTGAAGCTTTCTTT.